Listed below are T cell receptor beta chains from one sample, sequenced in a study of brain T cells in children with intractable seizures. Assay used: immunoSEQ multiplex PCR; TCRdb lists only in-frame clones, some missing. The sample consists of just under 65,000 clones, approximately 94% of them appearing once. Sequencing used peripheral blood, obtained at surgery. The receptor set was obtained from a boy younger than two with focal cortical dysplasia and intractable seizures. Each CDR3 is given with its conserved first and last residue. The D gene is left open where the match is weak. Only part of the rows carry a size: once, few, many, or a class if the clone is expanded.

abundance: -
v_gene: TRBV19
j_gene: TRBJ2-5
d_gene: -
CDR3aa: CASSIGLKGPETQYF
CDR3nt: TGTGCCAGTAGTATAGGACTCAAAGGCCCAGAGACCCAGTACTTC

abundance: -
v_gene: TRBV10-1
j_gene: TRBJ1-6
d_gene: TRBD1
CDR3aa: CASSEGLPGQLNNSPLHF
CDR3nt: TGCGCCAGCAGTGAGGGACTACCGGGACAGCTCAATAATTCACCCCTCCACTTT

abundance: -
v_gene: TRBV5-1
j_gene: TRBJ2-7
d_gene: -
CDR3aa: CASSLTGQGAYEQYF
CDR3nt: TGCGCCAGCAGCTTGACAGGGCAGGGTGCCTACGAGCAGTACTTC

abundance: -
v_gene: TRBV7-2
j_gene: TRBJ2-3
d_gene: -
CDR3aa: CASSRSLGLGTDTQYF
CDR3nt: TGTGCCAGCAGCCGTTCACTAGGGTTGGGCACAGATACGCAGTATTTT

abundance: -
v_gene: TRBV7-2
j_gene: TRBJ2-2
d_gene: -
CDR3aa: CASSLEGLTTGELFF
CDR3nt: TGTGCCAGCAGCTTAGAGGGCCTTACCACCGGGGAGCTGTTTTTT

abundance: -
v_gene: TRBV4-1
j_gene: TRBJ2-7
d_gene: -
CDR3aa: CASSHVTRPDEQYF
CDR3nt: TGCGCCAGCAGCCATGTTACTAGGCCCGACGAGCAGTACTTC

abundance: -
v_gene: TRBV2
j_gene: TRBJ1-4
d_gene: -
CDR3aa: CASSALVRGANEKLFF
CDR3nt: TGTGCCAGCAGTGCCTTGGTTCGGGGGGCTAATGAAAAACTGTTTTTT

abundance: -
v_gene: TRBV7-9
j_gene: TRBJ2-7
d_gene: TRBD1
CDR3aa: CASSLLGTASYEQYF
CDR3nt: TGTGCCAGCAGCCTACTTGGGACAGCCTCCTACGAGCAGTACTTC

abundance: -
v_gene: TRBV28
j_gene: TRBJ2-7
d_gene: -
CDR3aa: CASTRETSGFYEQYF
CDR3nt: TGTGCCAGCACACGGGAGACCAGTGGGTTCTACGAGCAGTACTTC

abundance: -
v_gene: TRBV11-2
j_gene: TRBJ2-4
d_gene: -
CDR3aa: CASSLGAFLAKNSKNIQYF
CDR3nt: TGTGCCAGCAGCTTAGGGGCCTTCTTAGCCAAAAACAGCAAAAACATTCAGTACTTC

abundance: -
v_gene: TRBV7-2
j_gene: TRBJ2-5
d_gene: TRBD2
CDR3aa: CASSPGGAIETQYF
CDR3nt: TGTGCCAGCAGCCCCGGGGGGGCTATAGAGACCCAGTACTTC

abundance: -
v_gene: TRBV2
j_gene: TRBJ2-1
d_gene: -
CDR3aa: CALRLLKDEQFF
CDR3nt: TGTGCCTTAAGGTTATTGAAGGATGAGCAGTTCTTC

abundance: -
v_gene: TRBV4-1
j_gene: TRBJ1-1
d_gene: -
CDR3aa: CASSQGPPGEAFF
CDR3nt: TGCGCCAGCAGCCAGGGGCCCCCGGGTGAAGCTTTCTTT

abundance: -
v_gene: TRBV25-1
j_gene: TRBJ2-1
d_gene: -
CDR3aa: CASSEYPGWVNEQFF
CDR3nt: TGTGCCAGCAGTGAATACCCAGGGTGGGTCAATGAGCAGTTCTTC

abundance: -
v_gene: TRBV4-2
j_gene: TRBJ2-1
d_gene: -
CDR3aa: CASSQDISVSSYNEQFF
CDR3nt: TGTGCCAGCAGCCAAGATATCAGCGTGAGCTCCTACAATGAGCAGTTCTTC

abundance: -
v_gene: TRBV19
j_gene: TRBJ2-7
d_gene: -
CDR3aa: CASSIGLAEGSYEQYF
CDR3nt: TGTGCCAGTAGTATAGGTCTTGCGGAGGGCTCCTACGAGCAGTACTTC

abundance: -
v_gene: TRBV7-9
j_gene: TRBJ2-1
d_gene: TRBD2
CDR3aa: CASSSVVLASSYNEQFF
CDR3nt: TGTGCCAGCAGCTCCGTCGTACTAGCGAGCTCCTACAATGAGCAGTTCTTC

abundance: -
v_gene: TRBV9
j_gene: TRBJ2-3
d_gene: TRBD2
CDR3aa: CASSVTSGGIDTQYF
CDR3nt: TGTGCCAGCAGCGTTACTAGCGGGGGAATAGATACGCAGTATTTT

abundance: -
v_gene: TRBV7-9
j_gene: TRBJ1-2
d_gene: -
CDR3aa: CASSWGVEETTHYGYTF
CDR3nt: TGTGCCAGCAGCTGGGGGGTGGAGGAAACCACGCACTATGGCTACACCTTC

abundance: -
v_gene: TRBV7-9
j_gene: TRBJ2-7
d_gene: -
CDR3aa: CASIQGGQGGEQYF
CDR3nt: TGTGCCAGCATCCAGGGGGGGCAAGGCGGAGAGCAGTACTTC

abundance: -
v_gene: TRBV10-3
j_gene: TRBJ2-3
d_gene: TRBD2
CDR3aa: CAISVSGRPDTQYF
CDR3nt: TGTGCCATCAGTGTAAGCGGGAGGCCAGATACGCAGTATTTT

abundance: -
v_gene: TRBV5-5
j_gene: TRBJ2-7
d_gene: -
CDR3aa: CASSLGFYEQYF
CDR3nt: TGTGCCAGCAGCTTGGGCTTCTACGAGCAGTACTTC

abundance: -
v_gene: TRBV4-2
j_gene: TRBJ1-6
d_gene: -
CDR3aa: CASSLGPFSWSYNSPLHF
CDR3nt: TGTGCCAGCAGTCTGGGACCTTTTTCATGGTCCTATAATTCACCCCTCCACTTT

abundance: -
v_gene: TRBV3-1/TRBV3-2
j_gene: TRBJ1-1
d_gene: -
CDR3aa: CASSHGRGMTEAFF
CDR3nt: TGTGCCAGCAGCCACGGTAGGGGGATGACTGAAGCTTTCTTT

abundance: -
v_gene: TRBV5-1
j_gene: TRBJ2-5
d_gene: -
CDR3aa: CASSLGLLQETQYF
CDR3nt: TGCGCCAGCAGCTTGGGACTCCTCCAAGAGACCCAGTACTTC

abundance: -
v_gene: TRBV10-3
j_gene: TRBJ1-6
d_gene: -
CDR3aa: CAIRQGTDNSPLHF
CDR3nt: TGTGCCATCAGACAAGGAACTGATAATTCACCCCTCCACTTT

abundance: once
v_gene: TRBV4-3
j_gene: TRBJ2-7
d_gene: -
CDR3aa: CASSQGRSVRAYEQYF
CDR3nt: TGCGCCAGCAGCCAAGGGAGATCCGTAAGAGCCTACGAGCAGTACTTC

abundance: -
v_gene: TRBV6-5
j_gene: TRBJ2-7
d_gene: -
CDR3aa: CASSPGALDEQYF
CDR3nt: TGTGCCAGCAGTCCCGGGGCTCTCGATGAGCAGTACTTC